This T cell receptor beta chain comes out of a study of blood T cell repertoires in COVID-19. The overall study: Whether acute or convalescent, the COVID-19 samples came from the United States, Italy and Spain. Sources were T cells, B-cell-depleted T cells, or PBMCs; the material itself was cDNA or gDNA.

CDR3 length: 14 amino acids. V was cut by 3 bases and J by 4 bases, with 13 bases left in between. The germline V gene encodes CDR1 MNHEY and CDR2 SMNVEV (reference sequence). Per the authors' pipeline: Estimates of nucleated cell counts were drawn from the amplification of reference gene primers. The method was immunoSEQ multiplex PCR; TCRdb's version includes in-frame clones alone and lacks a portion of them. V and J calls and clone size are copied from that table; D and trimming were computed from the DNA. The sample lists about 230,000 clones; around 83% were seen once. Sequenced: peripheral blood. V gene TRBV27 combines with J gene TRBJ2-7; D is undetermined. The sequence was collected from a woman between 45 and 65 years old with acute or convalescent COVID-19. Here the CDR3 DNA reads TGTGCCAGCAGTTTTAGCCGGTCCCTTTACGAGCAGTACTTC. The encoded protein is CASSFSRSLYEQYF.